The 5 T cell receptor beta chains below all came from one sample that was sequenced in a study of CD4 and CD8 cells across lung adenocarcinoma regions. TCRdb re-derived calls from the PCR reads in MiXCR, one entry per CDR3 protein. The table has around 20,000 distinct CDR3 sequences, around 51% seen once. The sequencing input was CD8+ T cells from the center of a lung tumor. The receptors were gathered from a female donor with lung adenocarcinoma. The CD4 and CD8 labels of this study may be unreliable.

The table lists this clonotype with a count of one. Being one base from a much bigger clone, this may be a read error. This sequence joins TRBV6-1 and TRBJ1-4; no reliable D call. Germline loops: CDR1 MNHNS, CDR2 SASEGT. The CDR3 sequence is 16 residues long. CDR3 residues: CDSSKALTATNEKLFF. CDR3 in DNA: TGTGACAGCAGTAAAGCCCTAACGGCAACTAATGAAAAACTGTTTTTT.

The rearrangement links TRBV6-1 to TRBJ2-7; D not resolved. Trimming removed 7 bases at V and 2 bases at J, with 9 bases between. This CDR3 has 12 residues. CDR1 and CDR2 from the germline V gene are MNHNS and SASEGT. The CDR3 sequence is CASTPGTYEQYF. CDR3 nucleotide sequence: TGTGCCAGCACACCGGGTACCTACGAGCAGTACTTC.

As concerns this clonotype: A much larger clone lies a single base off, so this may be a read error. The chain links TRBV27 to TRBJ2-3; weak D call: TRBD2 (5 bases). With the DNA end fitting TRBJ2-7 better, the J assignment may be wrong. The CDR3 sequence is 15 residues long. Germline CDR1 reads MNHEY; CDR2 reads SMNVEV (reference sequence). CDR3 loop: CASSLKGGWTNEQYF. In DNA, the CDR3 is TGTGCCAGCAGTTTAAAAGGAGGATGGACCAATGAGCAGTACTTC.

The chain is built from TRBV11-2 and TRBJ2-1; weak D call: TRBD2 (6 bases). V shed 1 base and J shed 0 bases, with 10 bases lying between them. Germline loops: CDR1 SGHAT, CDR2 FQNNGV. CDR3 size: 16 residues. CDR3 protein: CASSLVEGSSYNEQFF. The CDR3 DNA reads as TGTGCCAGCAGCTTAGTGGAGGGGAGCTCCTACAATGAGCAGTTCTTC.

Of note for this clonotype: The junction differs from germline at one of its ends, possibly a read error. This chain uses TRBV27 with TRBJ2-5, with 7 bases identical to TRBD2. The CDR3 consists of 15 residues. Germline CDR1 and CDR2: MNHEY and SMNVEV (reference sequence). For the CDR3, the DNA is TGTGGCAGGACCGGCGGCGGGAGATCCGCAGAGACGCAGTACTTC. Protein product: CGRTGGGRSAETQYF.